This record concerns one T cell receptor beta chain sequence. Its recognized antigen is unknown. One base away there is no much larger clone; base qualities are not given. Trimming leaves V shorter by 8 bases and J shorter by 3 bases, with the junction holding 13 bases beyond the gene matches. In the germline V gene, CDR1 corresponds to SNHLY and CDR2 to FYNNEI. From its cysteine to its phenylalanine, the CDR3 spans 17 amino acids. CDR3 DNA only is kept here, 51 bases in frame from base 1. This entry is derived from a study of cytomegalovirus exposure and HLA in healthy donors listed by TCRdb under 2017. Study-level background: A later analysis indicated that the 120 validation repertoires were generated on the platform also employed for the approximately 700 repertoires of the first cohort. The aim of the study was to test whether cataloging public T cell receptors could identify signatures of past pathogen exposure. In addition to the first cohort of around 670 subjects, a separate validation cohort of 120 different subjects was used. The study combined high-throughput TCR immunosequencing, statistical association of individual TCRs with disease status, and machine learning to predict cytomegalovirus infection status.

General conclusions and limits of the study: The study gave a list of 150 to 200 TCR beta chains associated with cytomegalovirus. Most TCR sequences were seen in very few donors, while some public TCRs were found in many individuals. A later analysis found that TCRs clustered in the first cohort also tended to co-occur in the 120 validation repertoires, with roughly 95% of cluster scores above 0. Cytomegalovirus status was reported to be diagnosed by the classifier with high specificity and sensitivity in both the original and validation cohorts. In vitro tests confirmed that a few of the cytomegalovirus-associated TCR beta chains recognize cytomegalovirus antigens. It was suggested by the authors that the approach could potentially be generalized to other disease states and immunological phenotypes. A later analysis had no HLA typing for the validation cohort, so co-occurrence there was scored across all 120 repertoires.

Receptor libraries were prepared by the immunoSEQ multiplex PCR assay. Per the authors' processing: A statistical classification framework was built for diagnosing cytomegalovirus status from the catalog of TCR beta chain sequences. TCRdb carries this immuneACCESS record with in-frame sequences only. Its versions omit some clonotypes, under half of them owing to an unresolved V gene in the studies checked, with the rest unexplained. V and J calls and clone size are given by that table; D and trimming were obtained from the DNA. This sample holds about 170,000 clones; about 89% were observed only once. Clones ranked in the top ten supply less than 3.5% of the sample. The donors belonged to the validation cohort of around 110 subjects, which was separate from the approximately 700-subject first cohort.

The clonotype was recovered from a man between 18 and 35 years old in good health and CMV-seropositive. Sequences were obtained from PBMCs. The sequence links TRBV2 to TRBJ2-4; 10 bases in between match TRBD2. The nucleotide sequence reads TGTGCCAGCTGGGATCTGCTAGCGGGAGACGGCAAAAACATTCAGTACTTC. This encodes CASWDLLAGDGKNIQYF.